What follows are 10 T cell receptor beta chains derived from one specimen sequenced in a study of response to subunit inactivated influenza vaccine. Each CDR3 protein gets one entry after TCRdb re-called the RT-PCR reads with MiXCR. This table holds 700,000 to 800,000 distinct CDR3 sequences, roughly 18% found once. The sample here was PBMCs from blood, taken 4 to 6 days after vaccination. These receptors all stem from a man aged 45-65 years who received an inactivated influenza vaccine.

This clonotype was found a few times. At one end the junction does not follow the germline gene, possibly because of a read error. The chain joins TRBV15 to TRBJ2-2; 10 bases are shared with TRBD2. The CDR3 has 17 amino acids. Germline assignment: CDR1 LNHNV and CDR2 YYDKDF (reference sequence). The DNA of the CDR3 is TGTGCCACCAGCAGAGATAGTCTAGCGGGAGACACCGGGGAGCTGCTTTTT. Amino acid sequence: CATSRDSLAGDTGELLF.

This chain joins TRBV20-1 and TRBJ2-7; D assignment may be TRBD1 or TRBD2 (5 bases each). The length of the CDR3 is 14 residues. The germline gives CDR1 DFQATT, CDR2 SNEGSKA (reference sequence). V was shortened by 4 bases and J by 0 bases, with 13 bases between the two germline ends. The CDR3 bases are TGCAGTGCTATGGTACCAGGGACCTCCTACGAGCAGTACTTC. The encoded protein is CSAMVPGTSYEQYF.

V gene TRBV20-1 combines with J gene TRBJ2-7, with TRBD2 matching over 13 bases. CDR1 is DFQATT, CDR2 SNEGSKA, per germline (reference sequence). With V trimmed by 8 bases and J by 3 bases, 28 bases remained unmatched. This CDR3 comprises 21 residues. CDR3 sequence: CSPPPSLLAGGPGGRYYEQYF. The CDR3, as DNA: TGCAGTCCACCACCCTCACTACTAGCGGGAGGGCCGGGGGGTAGGTACTACGAGCAGTACTTC.

The V call is TRBV7-2, the J call TRBJ2-5; D uncertain. The CDR3 consists of 15 residues. Germline V gene data show CDR1 as SGHTA and CDR2 as FQGNSA. V lost 3 bases and J 4 bases, leaving 15 bases between the germline ends. The CDR3 DNA follows: TGTGCCAGCAGCTTCCCACGTCGTGGTGGAGAGACCCAGTACTTC. Translated, it gives CASSFPRRGGETQYF. Full variable domain (missing parts from reference TRBV7-2 and TRBJ2-5): GAGVSQSPSNKVTEKGKDVELRCDPISGHTALYWYRQSLGQGLEFLIYFQGNSAPDKSGLPSDRFSAERTGGSVSTLTIQRTQQEDSAVYLCASSFPRRGGETQYFGPGTRLLVL.

This clonotype was counted between two and nine times. The rearrangement joins TRBV20-1 to TRBJ2-5; TRBD2 matches 16 bases. Trimming cost V 6 bases and J 7 bases; bases outside gene matches: 17. Per the germline V gene, CDR1 is DFQATT and CDR2 is SNEGSKA (reference sequence). The CDR3 is 18 residues long. CDR3 amino acids: CSAVLGLAGGGILGTQYF. CDR3 sequence (DNA): TGCAGTGCCGTACTGGGACTAGCGGGAGGGGGTATTCTCGGGACCCAGTACTTC.

The chain couples TRBV12-3 or TRBV12-4 to TRBJ1-2; D may be TRBD1 (5 bases). The V end was cut by 3 bases, the J end by 8 bases, with 16 bases between. CDR3 size: 14 residues. The CDR3 DNA reads as TGTGCCAGCAGTTTCCTCCAGGGTCAGGAGGGCTACACCTTC. This sequence encodes CASSFLQGQEGYTF.

This clonotype was seen more than once but under ten times. The rearrangement links TRBV5-6 to TRBJ1-1; TRBD1 is a possible D gene (5 bases). The V and J ends lost 4 bases and 8 bases respectively, with 18 bases between them. Germline V gene sequence: CDR1 SGHDT, CDR2 YYEEEE. The CDR3 covers 14 residues. In nucleotides, the CDR3 is TGTGCCAGCAGCACGACAGTTGCTCTCAGCGAAGCTTTCTTT. Translated, it gives CASSTTVALSEAFF.

This clonotype was counted between two and nine times. The rearrangement joins TRBV7-2 to TRBJ2-7; perhaps TRBD2 as D (6 bases). The CDR3 is 15 amino acids. Deletions cut 3 bases from V and 1 base from J, with 13 bases between. CDR1 is SGHTA, CDR2 FQGNSA, per germline. The CDR3 coding sequence is TGTGCCAGCAGCTTTACCCTGGGGGGTTCCTACGAGCAGTACTTC. Translated, it gives CASSFTLGGSYEQYF.

This clonotype appeared a few times. At one end the junction does not follow the germline gene, possibly because of a read error. J is TRBJ2-5 and V is TRBV6-1; 9 bases are a match to TRBD1. The CDR3 is 12 residues long. The V gene's germline CDR1 is MNHNS and CDR2 SASEGT. The CDR3, as DNA: TGTGCCAGCAGCCCCAAAGGGACAGGGTCCCTCTTC. As protein: CASSPKGTGSLF.

This clonotype showed up just once. The chain employs TRBV29-1 and TRBJ1-1; 7 nucleotides match TRBD1. Trimming removed 6 bases from V and 0 bases from J; junction bases left unmatched: 4. The CDR3 has 13 amino acids. Germline V gene data show CDR1 as SQVTM and CDR2 as ANQGSEA. CDR3 bases: TGCAGCGTGGCCAGGGGGGTGAACACTGAAGCTTTCTTT. Translating it yields CSVARGVNTEAFF.